The entry below describes one T cell receptor beta chain. This CDR3 is built from 14 residues. The V end was cut by 3 bases, the J end by 5 bases, with 13 bases between. From germline, CDR1 is MDHEN and CDR2 SYDVKM. The sample belongs to a study of PD-1 blockade in classical Hodgkin lymphoma. Assay used: immunoSEQ multiplex PCR; TCRdb lists only in-frame clones, some missing. The table records 70,000 or so clones, 93% of them present only once. Documented time point: newly diagnosed, previously untreated cHL patient sample. The chain is built from TRBV28 and TRBJ1-2; D is uncertain. This TCR was recovered from a human donor with classical Hodgkin lymphoma. The source material was peripheral blood mononuclear cells (PBMCs). This chain's CDR3 is CASSFAPLEYGYTF. The DNA for the CDR3 is TGTGCCAGCAGTTTCGCTCCCCTAGAATATGGCTACACCTTC.